This TCR beta chain was captured by sequencing in a study of T cell responses to AZD1222 COVID-19 vaccine. About the study: Whether given at about 4 or about 12 weeks, second doses were pooled. Study results and caveats: Donors were chiefly white British, with a greater number of females, and clonal diversity was perhaps underestimated. At baseline, just a handful of AZD1222 recipients tested seropositive.

Comments on this clone: Its antigen is unknown.

Generated by immunoSEQ multiplex PCR, the TCRdb table keeps only in-frame clones and is missing some. The sample includes about 130,000 clones, about nine tenths of them seen just once. Germline V gene lookup returns CDR1 LGHDT and CDR2 YNNKEL (reference sequence). This CDR3 is 14 amino acids long. V was trimmed by 4 bases and J by 6 bases, leaving 16 bases between them. This material consisted of peripheral blood, taken on day 0 of AZD1222 vaccination. This receptor was taken from an adult in good health. The chain joins TRBV3-1 (or the pseudogene TRBV3-2) to TRBJ2-7; tentatively, D is TRBD1 (6 bases). For the CDR3, the DNA is TGTGCCAGCAGCCCACAGGCCCGAGGGGGCGAGCAGTACTTC. Its translation: CASSPQARGGEQYF.